These 27 T cell receptor beta chains share one sample of origin, sequenced in a study of siplizumab effects on memory and regulatory T cells. Method: immunoSEQ multiplex PCR; TCRdb's copy keeps in-frame clones and lacks some. The sample yields some 100,000 clones, 75% to 95% seen once. The sample comprised CD4+ T cells sorted from blood. The receptors were sampled from a human donor in good health. Some clones in this sample may be carry-over from other donors' samples.

V and J are TRBV30 and TRBJ1-1; D is undetermined. Trimming shortened V by 4 bases and J by 0 bases, and 6 bases separated the two germline ends. The CDR3 length is 12 residues. Germline CDR1 and CDR2: GTSNPN and SVGIG (reference sequence). The CDR3 reads CAWTRMNTEAFF. CDR3 sequence (DNA): TGTGCCTGGACTAGGATGAACACTGAAGCTTTCTTT.

The chain couples TRBV19 to TRBJ1-6, with D perhaps TRBD1 (5 bases). Trimming stripped 5 bases from V and 3 bases from J, with 14 bases between. The length of the CDR3 is 16 residues. Per germline, CDR1 LNHDA and CDR2 SQIVND (reference sequence). In DNA form, the CDR3 reads TGTGCCAGTAGTCTTCAATGGACAAGCTATAATTCACCCCTCCACTTT. Residues: CASSLQWTSYNSPLHF.

The V gene is TRBV28, the J gene TRBJ2-7, with TRBD1 identical over 10 bases. V gave up 7 bases and J gave up 2 bases; unmatched junction bases: 8. Germline CDR1 is MDHEN and CDR2 is SYDVKM. CDR3 length: 15 amino acids. CDR3 region: CASTYPGQGTYEQYF. CDR3 nucleotide sequence: TGTGCCAGCACTTATCCGGGACAGGGGACCTACGAGCAGTACTTC.

This clone has a handful of counts. The chain combines TRBV10-3 with TRBJ2-7, with D perhaps TRBD2 (5 bases). This CDR3 is built from 12 residues. Trimming cost V 8 bases and J 4 bases, with 12 bases left between them. Germline V gene data show CDR1 as ENHRY and CDR2 as SYGVKD. The CDR3 loop is CAIGGQTYEQYF. The CDR3 DNA reads as TGTGCCATCGGCGGGCAGACGTACGAGCAGTACTTC.

The rearrangement links TRBV9 to TRBJ1-4, with unresolved D. The CDR3 consists of 14 residues. Deletions cut 1 base from V and 6 bases from J, with 10 bases between. The germline gives CDR1 SGDLS, CDR2 YYNGEE. CDR3 DNA: TGTGCCAGCAGCGTACAGCCGGAGGATGAAAAACTGTTTTTT. Protein product: CASSVQPEDEKLFF.

The V and J genes are TRBV28 and TRBJ2-5; TRBD2 agrees at 12 bases. V trimming: 6 bases; J trimming: 12 bases; junction bases outside the gene matches: 20. This CDR3 spans 17 amino acids. Per the germline V gene, CDR1 is MDHEN and CDR2 is SYDVKM. The CDR3 DNA sequence: TGTGCCAGCAGGACGACAGGGGGCGCCCTAGCGGGAGGGCCAAAGTACTTC. This gives the protein CASRTTGGALAGGPKYF.

V gene TRBV10-3 combines with J gene TRBJ2-7, with 12 bases lining up with TRBD2. The CDR3 runs 14 residues. Trimming removed 6 bases from V and 3 bases from J; junction bases left unmatched: 3. CDR1 is ENHRY, CDR2 SYGVKD, per germline. The CDR3 DNA follows: TGTGCCATCAGCGTGACTAGCGGGGGCTACGAGCAGTACTTC. Encoded protein: CAISVTSGGYEQYF.

The rearrangement joins TRBV2 to TRBJ2-7; TRBD1 agrees at 8 bases. CDR3 size: 14 residues. Per the germline V gene, CDR1 is SNHLY and CDR2 is FYNNEI. J lost 1 base, V lost 5 bases, and 4 bases had no gene match. The CDR3 reads CASSRQGASYEQYF. The CDR3 DNA follows: TGTGCCAGCAGTCGCCAGGGGGCTTCCTACGAGCAGTACTTC.

The chain recombines TRBV7-8 with TRBJ2-5; D perhaps matches TRBD1 (6 bases). The CDR3 spans 13 residues. V was trimmed by 2 bases and J by 5 bases, leaving 9 bases between them. Germline loops: CDR1 SGHVS, CDR2 FQNEAQ. The CDR3 DNA reads TGTGCCAGCAGCTTATCGAGGGGGGAGACCCAGTACTTC. The encoded protein is CASSLSRGETQYF.

For this clone: The germline gene is not matched at one end of the junction; a read error may be the cause. Other DNA sequences in this specimen translate into the identical CDR3. The genes are TRBV27 and TRBJ1-2, with D perhaps matching TRBD1 (6 bases). The germline CDR1 and CDR2 sequences are MNHEY and SMNVEV (reference sequence). This CDR3 has 14 amino acids. Here the CDR3 reads CASSPRTDNYGYTF. The DNA for the CDR3 is TGTGCCAGCAGTCCCCGGACAGATAACTATGGCTACACTTTC.

The chain combines TRBV10-2 with TRBJ2-1; the match to TRBD2 covers 13 bases. V was pared by 0 bases and J by 7 bases, with 3 bases of the junction left unmatched. Germline V gives CDR1 WSHSY, CDR2 SAAADI. The CDR3 covers 16 residues. The CDR3 nucleotides are TGCGCCAGCAGTGAGTCTCTGACTAGCGGGAGGAATGAGCAGTTCTTC. It codes for CASSESLTSGRNEQFF.

The chain is built from TRBV7-3 and TRBJ2-7; TRBD1 or TRBD2 may be the D gene (6 bases each). The CDR3 consists of 15 residues. The germline V gene encodes CDR1 SGHTA and CDR2 FQGTGA. Trimming pared 5 bases from V and 2 bases from J, leaving 16 bases between. For the CDR3, the DNA is TGTGCCAGCAGCAACGGGGGCGGCCGGGCCTACGAGCAGTACTTC. Residues: CASSNGGGRAYEQYF.

V usage is TRBV27 and J usage is TRBJ1-5; 7 nucleotides align to TRBD1. The CDR3 runs 16 residues. Germline CDR1 is MNHEY and CDR2 is SMNVEV (reference sequence). With V trimmed by 0 bases and J by 4 bases, 6 bases remained unmatched. The CDR3 sequence: CASSLSYRGPNQPQHF. The DNA of the CDR3 is TGTGCCAGCAGTTTATCATACAGGGGTCCGAATCAGCCCCAGCATTTT.

The chain joins TRBV7-9 to TRBJ2-7; D call uncertain. In germline, CDR1 is SEHNR, CDR2 FQNEAQ (reference sequence). V was cut by 4 bases and J by 7 bases, with 17 bases left in between. The CDR3 sequence is 14 residues long. The CDR3 bases are TGTGCCAGCAGCTCCCCCACCCTTGGGTGGGAGCAGTACTTC. As protein: CASSSPTLGWEQYF.

The chain uses TRBV4-2 and TRBJ2-7, with 14 bases lining up with TRBD2. The CDR3 consists of 16 residues. J was trimmed by 7 bases and V by 3 bases; bases with no gene match: 8. CDR1 LGHNA and CDR2 YNFKEQ come from the germline V gene. CDR3 amino acids: CASSHPGLAGGGEQYF. The CDR3 DNA follows: TGTGCCAGCAGCCATCCCGGACTAGCGGGAGGAGGGGAGCAGTACTTC.

This sequence joins TRBV7-6 and TRBJ2-7; maybe TRBD1 (5 bases). This CDR3 contains 16 residues. Looked up from germline, CDR1 is SGHVS and CDR2 is FNYEAQ. V was pared by 2 bases and J by 2 bases, with 16 bases between. CDR3 nucleotides: TGTGCCAGCAGCTTAAGGGTAGGCAGGGCAACCTACGAGCAGTACTTC. This sequence encodes CASSLRVGRATYEQYF.

This chain links TRBV2 with TRBJ1-1; 10 bases are shared with TRBD1. Germline V gene data show CDR1 as SNHLY and CDR2 as FYNNEI. V trimming: 6 bases; J trimming: 4 bases; junction bases outside the gene matches: 11. This CDR3 is 16 amino acids long. The CDR3 is CASRRRGGQGSTEAFF. The CDR3 nucleotides read TGTGCCAGCAGGAGAAGAGGGGGACAGGGGAGCACTGAAGCTTTCTTT.

The chain carries TRBV7-8 and TRBJ2-2; 12 positions match TRBD2. J gave up 0 bases and V 5 bases, and 4 bases lay outside the gene matches. Germline values: CDR1 SGHVS, CDR2 FQNEAQ. CDR3 size: 17 residues. The CDR3 bases are TGTGCCAGCAGCCTTACTAGCGGGAGGCCGAACACCGGGGAGCTGTTTTTT. It encodes CASSLTSGRPNTGELFF.

This chain uses TRBV9 with TRBJ2-2; 8 nucleotides line up with TRBD2. Germline CDR1 and CDR2: SGDLS and YYNGEE. V was pared by 4 bases and J by 6 bases, with 8 bases of the junction left unmatched. This CDR3 is built from 15 residues. For the CDR3, the DNA is TGTGCCAGCAGCTCACCGGGACTAGATGCCGGGGAGCTGTTTTTT. It is translated as CASSSPGLDAGELFF.

The count of this clone is one. The chain employs TRBV28 and TRBJ1-2; no definite D call. The length of the CDR3 is 12 residues. From germline, CDR1 is MDHEN and CDR2 SYDVKM. V was cut by 5 bases and J by 6 bases, with 10 bases left in between. The CDR3 loop reads CASSLRAHGYTF. Written as DNA, the CDR3 is TGTGCCAGCAGTCTCCGTGCCCATGGCTACACCTTC.

For the CDR3, the DNA is TGCGCCAGCAGCTTGAAAAGTTTCTCCGAGACCCAGTACTTC. It codes for CASSLKSFSETQYF. The chain has TRBV5-1 and TRBJ2-5; D not resolved. Germline loops: CDR1 SGHRS, CDR2 YFSETQ. The CDR3 is 14 residues long. The ends were cut back, 1 base at V and 5 bases at J, with 12 bases in the middle.

This clone has more than one count but fewer than ten. V is TRBV19 and J is TRBJ2-7; TRBD1 agrees at 7 bases. The CDR3 is 14 amino acids. The V segment lost 4 bases and the J segment 3 bases; nucleotides outside the gene matches: 6. Germline-derived CDR1 and CDR2 are LNHDA and SQIVND (reference sequence). Here the CDR3 reads CASSTGTANYEQYF. The CDR3, as DNA: TGTGCCAGTAGTACCGGGACAGCCAACTACGAGCAGTACTTC.

Only a few counts were recorded for this clone. The genes are TRBV7-2 and TRBJ2-7; D is possibly TRBD1 (6 bases). The germline V and J ends were trimmed by 7 bases and 5 bases, with 18 bases remaining between them. Germline V gene data show CDR1 as SGHTA and CDR2 as FQGNSA. The CDR3 spans 14 residues. CDR3 region: CASIPQAGDHEQYF. CDR3 coding DNA: TGTGCCAGCATCCCTCAGGCAGGGGACCACGAGCAGTACTTC.

The V call is TRBV27, the J call TRBJ2-2; maybe TRBD1 (5 bases). V dropped 8 bases and J dropped 2 bases, with 9 bases sitting between them. The CDR3 consists of 13 residues. The V gene's germline CDR1 is MNHEY and CDR2 SMNVEV (reference sequence). CDR3 region: CASWGINTGELFF. The CDR3 DNA is TGTGCCAGCTGGGGCATCAACACCGGGGAGCTGTTTTTT.

V gene TRBV5-1 combines with J gene TRBJ2-5, with 8 bases identical to TRBD2. The CDR3 totals 15 residues. Germline CDR1 SGHRS, CDR2 YFSETQ. V lost 0 bases and J lost 5; bases outside the gene matches: 6. The CDR3 DNA reads as TGCGCCAGCAGCTTGGGGACTAGCTTGCTGGAGACCCAGTACTTC. Protein: CASSLGTSLLETQYF.

The genes are TRBV6-1 and TRBJ1-3; the D gene is possibly TRBD1 (5 bases). With 4 bases removed from V and 3 bases from J, the gap between germline ends came to 10 bases. The CDR3 has 14 amino acids. The germline V gene has CDR1 MNHNS and CDR2 SASEGT. The CDR3 protein is CASSGGEGGNTIYF. CDR3 sequence (DNA): TGTGCCAGCAGTGGAGGGGAGGGTGGAAACACCATATATTTT.

This clone was seen just once. Here the CDR3 reads CASSLVGGRTGSYEQYF. The CDR3 bases are TGTGCCAGCAGCTTAGTAGGGGGGAGGACAGGTTCCTACGAGCAGTACTTC. The chain couples TRBV7-2 to TRBJ2-5; possible D gene TRBD1, 7 bases. The J call may be incorrect, as the DNA end agrees better with TRBJ2-7. Germline CDR1 SGHTA, CDR2 FQGNSA. The CDR3 is 17 residues long.